The sequence of this TCR beta chain was determined in a study of CXCR3-negative and CXCR3-positive naive CD8 T cells. General study points: Each naive subset displayed comparably high diversity, whereas memory CD8+ cells displayed much lower diversity.

Germline V CDR1 and CDR2: LNHNV, YYDKDF (reference sequence). The CDR3 spans 12 residues. On this clonotype: The antigen is not known.

UMI-labeled 5' RACE yielded the TRB cDNA libraries. TCRdb reprocessed the 5' RACE reads and stores each CDR3 protein as one record, lacking DNA. Recorded here are under 45,000 distinct CDR3 sequences; the top ten clones represent under 15%. The V and J genes are TRBV15 and TRBJ2-3; TCRdb returns TRBD2, unconfirmable since there is no DNA. Sample: memory CD8+ T cells from blood. The receptor's source is a human donor in good health. Some clones in this sample may be carry-over from other donors' samples. CDR3: CATNNAGNTQYF.